These 22 T cell receptor beta chains were sequenced from one sample in a study of blood T cell repertoires in COVID-19. The protocol was immunoSEQ multiplex PCR, while the TCRdb copy is restricted to in-frame clones and leaves out a portion. The sample consists of about 230,000 clones, 65% to 85% of them appearing once. The sample comprised peripheral blood. The source of these receptors is a man in his forties with acute or convalescent COVID-19.

The chain recombines TRBV11-1 with TRBJ2-1; D perhaps matches TRBD2 (6 bases). Trimming pared 0 bases from V and 12 bases from J, leaving 6 bases between. The CDR3 spans 11 residues. The germline V gene has CDR1 SGHAT and CDR2 FQDESV (reference sequence). The CDR3 loop is CASSLASGQFF. In nucleotides, the CDR3 is TGTGCCAGCAGCTTAGCTAGCGGGCAGTTCTTC. The variable domain in full, completed from reference TRBV11-1 and TRBJ2-1, reads EAEVAQSPRYKITEKSQAVAFWCDPISGHATLYWYRQILGQGPELLVQFQDESVVDDSQLPKDRFSAERLKGVDSTLKIQPAELGDSAMYLCASSLASGQFFGPGTRLTVL.

V usage is TRBV5-5 and J usage is TRBJ1-3, with D maybe TRBD1 (6 bases). The CDR3 covers 15 residues. Germline CDR1 is SGHKS and CDR2 is YYEKEE (reference sequence). V lost 0 bases and J 5 bases, leaving 12 bases between the germline ends. The CDR3 sequence: CASSLERTARNTIYF. The DNA for the CDR3 is TGTGCCAGCAGCTTGGAGCGGACAGCAAGAAACACCATATATTTT.

The CDR3 DNA reads as TGTGCCACCAGCAGAGATCTGAGCGGCTACACCTTC. Its translation: CATSRDLSGYTF. The V call is TRBV15, the J call TRBJ1-2; D is undetermined. This CDR3 comprises 12 residues. V lost 0 bases and J 8 bases, leaving 7 bases between the germline ends. Germline V lookup: CDR1 LNHNV, CDR2 YYDKDF (reference sequence).

The rearrangement uses TRBV6-2 or TRBV6-3 and TRBJ2-1; TRBD2 is a possible D gene (5 bases). V was clipped by 6 bases and J by 10 bases, with 22 bases between them. Germline V lookup: CDR1 MNHEY, CDR2 SVGEGT. CDR3 length: 15 amino acids. The CDR3 nucleotides are TGTGCCAGCAGCCTTCAGACCAACGCTCGGGGAGAGCAGTTCTTC. This translates into CASSLQTNARGEQFF.

This chain joins TRBV7-2 and TRBJ1-3; perhaps TRBD1 as D (6 bases). The ends were cut back, 5 bases at V and 0 bases at J, with 14 bases in the middle. This CDR3 comprises 16 residues. CDR1 and CDR2 (germline): SGHTA, FQGNSA. As DNA, the CDR3 is TGTGCCAGCAGCCGTAATGGACAGCTCTCTGGAAACACCATATATTTT. Residues: CASSRNGQLSGNTIYF.

Only one count was recorded for this clone. V usage is TRBV19 and J usage is TRBJ2-3, with D perhaps TRBD2 (6 bases). In germline, CDR1 is LNHDA, CDR2 SQIVND (reference sequence). The V gene lost 6 bases and the J gene lost 7 bases, with 11 bases spanning the gap. The CDR3 is 12 amino acids. The CDR3 bases are TGTGCCAGTAGCACACTAGCTCATACGCAGTATTTT. Translation: CASSTLAHTQYF.

J is TRBJ2-1 and V is TRBV6-4; D is ambiguous. This CDR3 contains 15 residues. V lost 2 bases to trimming and J lost 0 bases, with 8 bases between them. Germline CDR1 and CDR2: MRHNA and SNTAGT. CDR3 loop: CASSDGASSYNEQFF. CDR3 DNA sequence: TGTGCCAGCAGTGACGGAGCGAGCTCCTACAATGAGCAGTTCTTC.

The gene calls are TRBV6-5 and TRBJ1-5; TRBD1 is a possible D gene (5 bases). The CDR3 runs to 14 residues. V shed 6 bases and J shed 6 bases, with 15 bases lying between them. Per the germline V gene, CDR1 is MNHEY and CDR2 is SVGAGI. In DNA, the CDR3 is TGTGCCAGCAGCTACCAGGGTTCGGCTCAGCCCCAGCATTTT. Its protein product is CASSYQGSAQPQHF.

The J gene is TRBJ1-1, the V gene TRBV18; 7 nucleotides align to TRBD1. The CDR3 sequence is 16 residues long. V lost 2 bases and J lost 1; bases outside the gene matches: 7. Germline V lookup: CDR1 KGHSH, CDR2 LQKENI. Here the CDR3 reads CASSPFEGQTNTEAFF. CDR3 DNA: TGTGCCAGCTCACCATTTGAGGGACAGACGAACACTGAAGCTTTCTTT. Variable domain in full (rest from reference TRBV18 and TRBJ1-1): NAGVMQNPRHLVRRRGQEARLRCSPMKGHSHVYWYRQLPEEGLKFMVYLQKENIIDESGMPKERFSAEFPKEGPSILRIQQVVRGDSAAYFCASSPFEGQTNTEAFFGQGTRLTVV.

This chain uses TRBV19 with TRBJ2-3, with D unresolved. Trimming cost V 1 base and J 3 bases, with 8 bases left between them. Germline-derived CDR1 and CDR2 are LNHDA and SQIVND (reference sequence). The length of the CDR3 is 14 residues. The CDR3: CASSIAAGTDTQYF. CDR3 in DNA: TGTGCCAGTAGTATAGCTGCCGGGACAGATACGCAGTATTTT.

The gene calls are TRBV4-2 and TRBJ1-5, with D maybe TRBD1 (5 bases). V lost 5 bases to trimming and J lost 6 bases, with 17 bases between them. The CDR3 has 15 residues. Germline assignment: CDR1 LGHNA and CDR2 YNFKEQ. CDR3 in amino acids: CASSFVRGGGQPQHF. DNA for the CDR3: TGTGCCAGCAGCTTCGTTCGGGGGGGAGGTCAGCCCCAGCATTTT.

This clone was seen only a few times. CDR3 sequence (DNA): TGTGCCAGTATGGGCGGGGCCCCCTCCTACGAGCAGTACTTC. It specifies CASMGGAPSYEQYF. This chain uses TRBV19 with TRBJ2-7, with D perhaps matching TRBD2 (6 bases). The CDR3 is 14 residues long. Trimming took off 7 bases at V and 0 bases at J, with 13 bases between the two ends. The V gene's germline CDR1 is LNHDA and CDR2 SQIVND (reference sequence).

The DNA for the CDR3 is TGTGCCAGTACGTCGACAGCACATCAGCCCCAGCATTTT. Translation gives CASTSTAHQPQHF. The chain couples TRBV19 to TRBJ1-5, with D possibly matching TRBD1 (5 bases). Trimming cost V 7 bases and J 5 bases, with 12 bases left between them. CDR3 length: 13 amino acids. Germline V gene lookup returns CDR1 LNHDA and CDR2 SQIVND (reference sequence).

The rearrangement uses TRBV4-2 and TRBJ2-1; D uncertain. The CDR3 covers 15 residues. V lost 0 bases and J 2 bases, leaving 8 bases between the germline ends. CDR1 is LGHNA and CDR2 is YNFKEQ in the germline V gene. CDR3 residues: CASSQERYPYNEQFF. The CDR3 DNA follows: TGTGCCAGCAGCCAAGAGCGGTACCCCTACAATGAGCAGTTCTTC.

This clone came up once. CDR3 bases: TGTGCCAGCTCACCCGGGAGCTCCTATAATTCACCCCTCCACTTT. The encoded protein is CASSPGSSYNSPLHF. The chain has TRBV18 and TRBJ1-6; D ambiguous. Trimming left V 3 bases short and J 0 bases short, with 6 bases between. Germline CDR1 is KGHSH and CDR2 is LQKENI. The CDR3 extends over 15 amino acids. Combining the CDR3 with reference TRBV18 and TRBJ1-6 gives the whole variable domain NAGVMQNPRHLVRRRGQEARLRCSPMKGHSHVYWYRQLPEEGLKFMVYLQKENIIDESGMPKERFSAEFPKEGPSILRIQQVVRGDSAAYFCASSPGSSYNSPLHFGNGTRLTVT.

This sequence joins TRBV19 and TRBJ1-3; no clear D. Germline-derived CDR1 and CDR2 are LNHDA and SQIVND (reference sequence). V was trimmed by 3 bases and J by 6 bases, leaving 3 bases between them. CDR3 length: 11 amino acids. Here the CDR3 reads CASSILNTIYF. CDR3 DNA: TGTGCCAGTAGTATCTTAAACACCATATATTTT.

The chain recombines TRBV29-1 with TRBJ2-3; tentatively, D is TRBD2 (6 bases). Deletions cut 7 bases from V and 1 base from J, with 15 bases between. Germline assignment: CDR1 SQVTM and CDR2 ANQGSEA. The CDR3 sequence is 14 residues long. The CDR3 DNA follows: TGCAGCGCCGGAGGGTGGAGGGGCACAGATACGCAGTATTTT. Translation: CSAGGWRGTDTQYF.

The chain joins TRBV6-5 to TRBJ1-1; 8 bases map to TRBD1. The CDR3 is 13 amino acids. Germline assignment: CDR1 MNHEY and CDR2 SVGAGI. V gave up 5 bases and J gave up 6 bases; unmatched junction bases: 5. CDR3 coding DNA: TGTGCCAGCAGTCAGGGGGCGATCCCTGAAGCTTTCTTT. It specifies CASSQGAIPEAFF.

The chain combines TRBV6-5 with TRBJ1-2, with unresolved D. V lost 7 bases and J 1 base, leaving 10 bases between the germline ends. Germline assignment: CDR1 MNHEY and CDR2 SVGAGI. The CDR3 length is 13 residues. CDR3 nucleotide sequence: TGTGCCAGCAAGGAGGGCAATAACTATGGCTACACCTTC. Translation gives CASKEGNNYGYTF.

As to this clone: Other DNA sequences in this specimen translate into the identical CDR3. The V and J genes are TRBV19 and TRBJ1-1, with D hard to call. This CDR3 is built from 13 residues. The V end lost 5 bases, the J end lost 0 bases, and 7 bases lay between the germline ends. The germline gives CDR1 LNHDA, CDR2 SQIVND (reference sequence). The CDR3, as DNA: TGTGCCAGTAGTGTCCAGATGAACACTGAAGCTTTCTTT. It yields the protein CASSVQMNTEAFF.

Concerning this clone: Other DNA sequences in the same sample also yield this CDR3. The V and J genes are TRBV7-9 and TRBJ1-2; 7 bases line up with TRBD1. The length of the CDR3 is 12 residues. CDR1 is SEHNR and CDR2 is FQNEAQ in the germline V gene (reference sequence). V dropped 6 bases and J dropped 6; count of bases not matched to a gene: 4. CDR3 sequence reads: CASSPGGNGYTF. The CDR3 DNA reads TGTGCCAGCAGTCCAGGGGGGAATGGCTACACCTTC.

Only one count was recorded for this clone. The CDR3 nucleotides are TGTGCCAGCAGTTACGAGGAGGGAGGGGGAGAGACCCAGTACTTC. Its protein is CASSYEEGGGETQYF. The chain couples TRBV6-5 to TRBJ2-5; TRBD2 is a possible D gene (7 bases). The length of the CDR3 is 15 residues. With 2 bases removed from V and 4 bases from J, the gap between germline ends came to 14 bases. Germline V lookup: CDR1 MNHEY, CDR2 SVGAGI.